The present entry profiles one T cell receptor (beta chain) with its context. This clonotype was picked up many times. Its antigen is still unknown. There are no base qualities to consult, and no much larger clone falls within one base. These data are taken from a study of T cell repertoires in cytomegalovirus infection (dated by TCRdb to between 2018 and 2020). In terms of the full investigation: The HLA type of each donor mattered for the analysis, because public TCR beta signatures pointed to carriage of CMV infection along with the matching HLA type.

Overall study results and their limits: The ex vivo response was dominated by HLA-C-restricted CMV-specific TCR beta clonotypes, which also provided the single most frequent clonotype in two of eight donors. In both this cohort and an independent cohort of 300 to 450 donors, the cumulative frequency of public TCR beta family members distinguished carriers of CMV infection plus the relevant HLA type.

Taken from cysteine to phenylalanine, the CDR3 has 16 residues. The read is trimmed to its CDR3 DNA, 48 bases read in frame from base 1. Relative to germline, V is 2 bases shorter and J is 0 bases shorter, with 10 bases between their ends. Instrument on record: Illumina HiSeq 1500. TCRdb handled the public reads itself, with Q25 trimming in fastp and clone calling in MiXCR, and kept productive beta chains. A single entry per CDR3 protein holds the most common genes and DNA from its merged rows. The sample table contains 150,000 to 200,000 distinct CDR3 sequences; only one count was recorded for 28% of them. The top ten clones comprise approximately 30% of the sample.

The sequence joins TRBV12-3 or TRBV12-4 to TRBJ2-2, with the D gene too uncertain to name. This sequence originates from a human donor in good health (CMV status not recorded). Some clones in this sample may be carry-over from other donors' samples. Sequencing used PBMCs. Here the CDR3 is given as CASSLSYRSNTGELFF. The bases read TGTGCCAGCAGTTTATCGTATAGGTCGAACACCGGGGAGCTGTTTTTT.